This is a list of T cell receptor beta chains from one sample in a study of blood T cell repertoires in COVID-19. This table comes from immunoSEQ multiplex PCR, and its TCRdb copy is limited to in-frame clones, with some not included. Here the sample spans 29,000 or so clones, over 75% being singletons. Sequenced input: peripheral blood. Every receptor here comes from a man in his 60s with acute or convalescent COVID-19. CDR3s include the opening cysteine and the closing phenylalanine or tryptophan. Each record gives: clone size, V gene, D gene, J gene, CDR3 DNA, CDR3 protein. A D gene is named only where the DNA matches it firmly. Clone size is shown for a subset of rows, as once, few, many or a class of expanded clone.

abundance: .; v_gene: TRBV19; d_gene: .; j_gene: TRBJ1-3; CDR3nt: TGTGCCAGTAGTATGAGAAACAGCCAGAATTCAAGAAACACCATATATTTT; CDR3aa: CASSMRNSQNSRNTIYF
abundance: .; v_gene: TRBV20-1; d_gene: .; j_gene: TRBJ2-1; CDR3nt: TGCAGTTCGGACAGTTACAATGAGCAGTTCTTC; CDR3aa: CSSDSYNEQFF
abundance: .; v_gene: TRBV5-1; d_gene: .; j_gene: TRBJ2-5; CDR3nt: TGCGCCAGCAGCTTGGGGCAGGGATATGGTAGCGAGACCCAGTACTTC; CDR3aa: CASSLGQGYGSETQYF
abundance: .; v_gene: TRBV10-3; d_gene: .; j_gene: TRBJ1-4; CDR3nt: TGTGCCATCAGTGAGTCAGGCCGCGGAGAGACTAATGAAAAACTGTTTTTT; CDR3aa: CAISESGRGETNEKLFF
abundance: .; v_gene: TRBV10-1; d_gene: TRBD1; j_gene: TRBJ2-2; CDR3nt: TGCGCCAGCAGTGGGACAGGGGGTTCGGTCGGGGAGCTGTTTTTT; CDR3aa: CASSGTGGSVGELFF
abundance: .; v_gene: TRBV5-6; d_gene: TRBD2; j_gene: TRBJ2-3; CDR3nt: TGTGCCAGCAGCTGGCCCGGGACTAGCGGGGGGCGAGGGGGAGATACGCAGTATTTT; CDR3aa: CASSWPGTSGGRGGDTQYF
abundance: once; v_gene: TRBV29-1; d_gene: .; j_gene: TRBJ1-3; CDR3nt: TGCAGCGTTGTGGGGGGATTTCGAAACACCATATATTTT; CDR3aa: CSVVGGFRNTIYF
abundance: .; v_gene: TRBV6-5; d_gene: TRBD2; j_gene: TRBJ2-2; CDR3nt: TGTGCCAGCAAACTTGGGACTAGCGGGGTCGGGGAGCTGTTTTTT; CDR3aa: CASKLGTSGVGELFF
abundance: .; v_gene: TRBV27; d_gene: TRBD1; j_gene: TRBJ1-6; CDR3nt: TGTGCCAGCAGTCTAGGGACAGGGAATTCACCCCTCCACTTT; CDR3aa: CASSLGTGNSPLHF
abundance: few; v_gene: TRBV6-2/TRBV6-3; d_gene: .; j_gene: TRBJ2-1; CDR3nt: TGTGCCAGCAGTTCAGGGGCGAATGAGCAGTTCTTC; CDR3aa: CASSSGANEQFF
abundance: .; v_gene: TRBV7-9; d_gene: TRBD2; j_gene: TRBJ2-7; CDR3nt: TGTGCCAGCAGCTCCTCTTCTAGCGGGGTGTACGAGCAGTACTTC; CDR3aa: CASSSSSSGVYEQYF
abundance: .; v_gene: TRBV6-1; d_gene: .; j_gene: TRBJ1-3; CDR3nt: TGTGCCAGCAGTGAAGCGCACGGGGAGGCTGGAAACACCATATATTTT; CDR3aa: CASSEAHGEAGNTIYF
abundance: once; v_gene: TRBV19; d_gene: TRBD2; j_gene: TRBJ2-7; CDR3nt: TGTGCCAGTAGTGCGGGGGGCGCTTCTTACGAGCAGTACTTC; CDR3aa: CASSAGGASYEQYF
abundance: few; v_gene: TRBV6-1; d_gene: .; j_gene: TRBJ1-1; CDR3nt: TGTGCCAGCAGTGAATTGGGCGGGTATGGGAACACTGAAGCTTTCTTT; CDR3aa: CASSELGGYGNTEAFF
abundance: .; v_gene: TRBV14; d_gene: TRBD1; j_gene: TRBJ2-7; CDR3nt: TGTGCCAGCAGCCCGAAACAGGGGCCCTACGAGCAGTACTTC; CDR3aa: CASSPKQGPYEQYF
abundance: once; v_gene: TRBV10-1; d_gene: .; j_gene: TRBJ2-7; CDR3nt: TGCGCCAGCAGTAAAGCCAGGGGTCCCTACGAGCAGTACTTC; CDR3aa: CASSKARGPYEQYF
abundance: .; v_gene: TRBV28; d_gene: .; j_gene: TRBJ1-2; CDR3nt: TGTGCCAGCAGTCTTACGGCAGGGTGGGGCTACACCTTC; CDR3aa: CASSLTAGWGYTF
abundance: .; v_gene: TRBV15; d_gene: TRBD1; j_gene: TRBJ1-2; CDR3nt: TGTGCCACCAGCCCCCACGTCGGACAGGGAGAAGAGGGCTACACCTTC; CDR3aa: CATSPHVGQGEEGYTF
abundance: .; v_gene: TRBV4-1; d_gene: TRBD1; j_gene: TRBJ2-5; CDR3nt: TGCGCCAGCAGCCAAGGAGGGGGCAGACAAGAGACCCAGTACTTC; CDR3aa: CASSQGGGRQETQYF
abundance: once; v_gene: TRBV24-1; d_gene: TRBD1; j_gene: TRBJ1-2; CDR3nt: TGTGCCACCAGTGATCCCACAGGGGGCGACGGCTACACCTTC; CDR3aa: CATSDPTGGDGYTF